These 29 T cell receptor beta chains originate from one sample sequenced in a study of tumor-infiltrating lymphocytes in glioblastoma multiforme. TCRB libraries came from RNA via three nested multiplex PCR rounds. TCRdb re-derived calls from the multiplex PCR reads in MiXCR, one entry per CDR3 protein. There are fewer than 40,000 distinct CDR3 sequences in the sample; about 58% occur only once, and 33% lies in the top ten. The sequenced sample consisted of brain tumor tissue. These receptors were taken from a male donor with glioblastoma.

This clonotype was counted between two and nine times. This clone may be a read error of a much larger clone one base away. The chain is built from TRBV20-1 and TRBJ1-5, with 8 bases lining up with TRBD1. CDR1 and CDR2 (germline): DFQATT, SNEGSKA (reference sequence). The V gene end was trimmed by 1 base and the J gene end by 4 bases; junction bases not matched to a gene: 3. The CDR3 is 14 residues long. Written as DNA, the CDR3 is TGCAGTGCTAGAGGTGGACAGGGAAATCAGCCCCAGCATTTT. Protein product: CSARGGQGNQPQHF.

This clonotype was detected many times. This sequence joins TRBV28 and TRBJ2-3, with 8 bases identical to TRBD2. The CDR3 runs 15 residues. V dropped 7 bases and J dropped 0; count of bases not matched to a gene: 6. Germline CDR1 and CDR2: MDHEN and SYDVKM. The CDR3 DNA sequence: TGTGCCAGCACCCCAGCGGGAGTCAGCACAGATACGCAGTATTTT. Encoded protein: CASTPAGVSTDTQYF.

Of note for this clonotype: The junction does not match germline at one end; this may be a read error. This chain joins TRBV11-1 and TRBJ2-7, with D possibly matching TRBD1 (5 bases). The length of the CDR3 is 12 residues. The germline V gene encodes CDR1 SGHAT and CDR2 FQDESV (reference sequence). CDR3 in amino acids: CASSGHGREQCF. The CDR3 bases are TGTGCCAGCAGCGGACATGGTCGCGAGCAGTGCTTC.

Points on this clonotype: The junction shows a germline mismatch at one end, possibly a read error. The CDR3 region is CASSQARGQGIEKLFF. DNA of the CDR3: TGTGCCAGCAGCCAGGCGCGCGGACAGGGTATTGAAAAACTCTTTTTT. The chain has TRBV4-2 and TRBJ1-4; the match to TRBD1 covers 8 bases. CDR3 length equals 16 residues. Germline values: CDR1 LGHNA, CDR2 YNFKEQ.

As concerns this clonotype: The junction differs from germline at one of its ends, possibly a read error. The chain employs TRBV6-1 and TRBJ2-7; D remains ambiguous. The germline CDR1 and CDR2 sequences are MNHNS and SASEGT. The CDR3 is 12 residues long. The chain's CDR3 is CASSDGPYEKYF. CDR3 DNA: TGTGCCAGCAGTGACGGCCCATACGAGAAGTATTTC.

J is TRBJ2-5 and V is TRBV5-1; D perhaps matches TRBD2 (5 bases). The CDR3 length is 15 residues. Looked up from germline, CDR1 is SGHRS and CDR2 is YFSETQ. V was cut by 2 bases and J by 5 bases, with 16 bases left in between. Written as DNA, the CDR3 is TGCGCCAGCAGCTTTGCAGGAGGCGGGCCGGAGACCCAGTACTTC. Protein sequence: CASSFAGGGPETQYF.

This clonotype was observed a few times. The chain has TRBV5-1 and TRBJ1-4; no clear D gene. The ends were cut back, 0 bases at V and 8 bases at J, with 14 bases in the middle. The CDR3 extends over 15 amino acids. In germline, CDR1 is SGHRS, CDR2 YFSETQ. The CDR3 sequence: CASSLADPEAEKLFF. In nucleotides, the CDR3 is TGCGCCAGCAGCTTGGCCGACCCCGAGGCGGAAAAACTGTTTTTT.

This clonotype was observed once. This CDR3 fails to terminate in the conserved phenylalanine or tryptophan, so it likely reflects a read error. This chain connects TRBV6-6 to TRBJ1-1; the D is unclear. V was cut by 6 bases and J by 8 bases, with 16 bases left in between. Germline V gives CDR1 MNHNY, CDR2 SVGAGI (reference sequence). There are 13 residues in the CDR3. The CDR3 region is CASRGTESTEAFL. Here the CDR3 DNA reads TGTGCCAGCAGGGGTACAGAATCCACAGAAGCTTTCTTA.

As for this clonotype: Given the absence of the conserved phenylalanine or tryptophan at the CDR3 end, a read error is likely. Here the CDR3 reads CASWGESQPQHL. The CDR3, as DNA: TGTGCCTCTTGGGGGGAGAGTCAGCCCCAGCATCTT. The chain employs TRBV6-6 and TRBJ1-5, with D maybe TRBD1 (5 bases). V lost 11 bases, J lost 6 bases, and 14 bases lay in between. The CDR3 totals 12 residues. Germline V gene sequence: CDR1 MNHNY, CDR2 SVGAGI (reference sequence).

Of note for this clonotype: The missing conserved phenylalanine or tryptophan at the end of this CDR3 makes a read error likely. The chain joins TRBV11-3 to TRBJ2-1; D assignment may be TRBD1 or TRBD2 (5 bases each). Germline assignment: CDR1 SGHNT and CDR2 YENEEA. This CDR3 comprises 20 residues. Trimming shortened V by 5 bases and J by 2 bases, and 28 bases separated the two germline ends. Here the CDR3 reads CASSGGSGGISSGPYNEQFS. The CDR3 nucleotides read TGTGCCAGCAGCGGAGGATCTGGTGGGATAAGTTCGGGACCCTACAATGAGCAGTTCTCC.

The chain combines TRBV29-1 with TRBJ1-1, with D possibly being TRBD1 (5 bases). The CDR3 covers 14 residues. The V end lost 3 bases, the J end lost 13 bases, and 24 bases lay between the germline ends. Looked up from germline, CDR1 is SQVTM and CDR2 is ANQGSEA. CDR3 sequence: CSVDGQQAGKGIFF. CDR3 in DNA: TGCAGCGTTGACGGTCAACAGGCAGGGAAGGGAATTTTCTTT.

The table lists this clonotype with many counts. V and J are TRBV6-5 and TRBJ1-4, with D possibly matching TRBD1 (6 bases). The CDR3 loop spans 16 amino acids. The ends were cut back, 4 bases at V and 5 bases at J, with 17 bases in the middle. Germline V gives CDR1 MNHEY, CDR2 SVGAGI. The CDR3 DNA follows: TGTGCCAGCAGTTCCAATGGCGGGGGGCCAAATGAAAAACTGTTTTTT. Amino acids: CASSSNGGGPNEKLFF.

This clonotype was observed once. J is TRBJ2-4 and V is TRBV12-3 or TRBV12-4; D remains unclear. Deletions cut 1 base from V and 2 bases from J, with 6 bases between. This CDR3 is built from 14 residues. CDR3 amino acids: CASSLERTKNIQYF. Here the CDR3 DNA reads TGTGCCAGCAGTTTAGAACGCACCAAAAACATTCAGTACTTC.

There are many counts of this clonotype. This chain uses TRBV20-1 with TRBJ2-7; TRBD2 matches at 7 bases. CDR1 is DFQATT and CDR2 is SNEGSKA in the germline V gene (reference sequence). The CDR3 covers 15 residues. The junction had 11 bases not matched to a gene; V was cut back by 3 bases and J by 3 bases. The CDR3 DNA reads as TGCAGTGCTAGGGGTGGGGGGGGACTCTACTACGAGCAGTACTTC. This translates into CSARGGGGLYYEQYF.

V is TRBV20-1 and J is TRBJ2-1, with 9 bases aligning to TRBD2. V dropped 2 bases and J dropped 14; count of bases not matched to a gene: 7. This CDR3 spans 12 amino acids. Germline CDR1 DFQATT, CDR2 SNEGSKA (reference sequence). CDR3 region: CSARNIAGEEFF. CDR3 sequence (DNA): TGCAGTGCTAGAAACATAGCGGGAGAAGAGTTCTTC.

In its sample, this clonotype was seen a few times. Sequence at one end of the junction differs from germline and may be a read error. The chain combines TRBV28 with TRBJ2-5; a possible D gene is TRBD2 (5 bases). CDR3 length: 13 residues. Germline V gene sequence: CDR1 MDHEN, CDR2 SYDVKM. CDR3 in DNA: TGTGCCAGCAGTTTAGAGGGTTTCGAGACCCAGCACTTC. It translates to CASSLEGFETQHF.

This clonotype was detected many times. This chain links TRBV6-5 with TRBJ2-3; D perhaps matches TRBD1 (5 bases). Trimming left V 2 bases short and J 4 bases short, with 10 bases between. The CDR3 covers 14 residues. Germline V gene data show CDR1 as MNHEY and CDR2 as SVGAGI. The CDR3, as DNA: TGTGCCAGCAGTTACCGGGCAGGGTCAGATACGCAGTATTTT. Protein sequence: CASSYRAGSDTQYF.

The chain is built from TRBV10-3 and TRBJ2-1; 11 bases are a match to TRBD2. This CDR3 is built from 14 residues. CDR1 and CDR2 (germline): ENHRY, SYGVKD. Germline trimming cut 7 bases from V and 7 bases from J; bases unmatched to any gene: 6. The CDR3 sequence: CAINLAGGGNEQFF. As DNA, the CDR3 is TGTGCCATCAATCTAGCGGGAGGAGGTAATGAGCAGTTCTTC.

This clonotype was counted many times. The CDR3 DNA reads as TGCGCCAGCAGCTTGAGTCAGGGAGTACAGCCCCAGCATTTT. Its translation: CASSLSQGVQPQHF. The rearrangement joins TRBV5-1 to TRBJ1-5; perhaps TRBD1 as D (5 bases). The V end lost 1 base, the J end lost 7 bases, and 12 bases lay between the germline ends. This CDR3 contains 14 residues. Germline CDR1 SGHRS, CDR2 YFSETQ.

As regards this clonotype: Being one base from a much bigger clone, this may be a read error. The gene calls are TRBV13 and TRBJ1-1; TRBD1 is a possible D gene (5 bases). V was trimmed by 10 bases and J by 0 bases, leaving 15 bases between them. CDR3 size: 14 residues. The germline V gene has CDR1 PRHDT and CDR2 FYEKMQ (reference sequence). The DNA for the CDR3 is TGTGCCATCTCCAGACAGATCATGAACACTGAAGCTTTCTTT. Translation gives CAISRQIMNTEAFF.

The chain joins TRBV7-9 to TRBJ2-1; D may be TRBD2 (5 bases). V was cut by 5 bases and J by 9 bases, with 14 bases left in between. The CDR3 has 13 amino acids. Per germline, CDR1 SEHNR and CDR2 FQNEAQ (reference sequence). The CDR3 is CASSPKSGVEQFF. CDR3 in DNA: TGTGCCAGCAGCCCGAAGAGCGGTGTTGAGCAGTTCTTC.

As to this clonotype: Being one base from a much bigger clone, this may be a read error. This chain connects TRBV29-1 to TRBJ2-3; the match to TRBD2 covers 16 bases. CDR1 and CDR2 (germline): SQVTM, ANQGSEA. This CDR3 region has 18 residues. DNA of the CDR3: TGCAACGTTGAAAAGGGACTAGCGGGAGGGACTAGCACAGATACGCAGTATTTT. Its protein is CNVEKGLAGGTSTDTQYF.

The V and J genes are TRBV11-3 and TRBJ2-7; 7 bases are a match to TRBD1. Germline loops: CDR1 SGHNT, CDR2 YENEEA. The CDR3 covers 14 residues. Unmatched junction bases numbered 5, after V lost 4 bases and J lost 2 bases. CDR3 protein: CASSSDRTPYEQYF. CDR3 coding DNA: TGTGCCAGCAGCTCGGACAGGACACCCTACGAGCAGTACTTC.

Concerning this clonotype: With a much larger clone just one base away, this may be a read error. The chain links TRBV5-1 to TRBJ2-3; D is ambiguous. The CDR3 extends over 14 amino acids. In germline, CDR1 is SGHRS, CDR2 YFSETQ. The CDR3 nucleotides are TGCGCCTGCAGGTTGGCAGGATCTGTAGATACGCAGTATTTT. It specifies CACRLAGSVDTQYF.

The gene calls are TRBV7-6 and TRBJ2-2; D gene uncertain. The CDR3 has 12 residues. The V end lost 0 bases, the J end lost 5 bases, and 1 base lay between the germline ends. Germline values: CDR1 SGHVS, CDR2 FNYEAQ. The CDR3 protein is CASSLATGELFF. In nucleotides, the CDR3 is TGTGCCAGCAGCTTAGCGACCGGGGAGCTGTTTTTT.

The chain carries TRBV11-2 and TRBJ2-7; D remains unclear. The V end was cut by 4 bases, the J end by 8 bases, with 9 bases between. Germline V lookup: CDR1 SGHAT, CDR2 FQNNGV. The CDR3 consists of 11 residues. Here the CDR3 DNA reads TGTGCCAGCAGCTCGTATTTGCAGCAGTACTTC. Amino acid sequence: CASSSYLQQYF. Looking up the rest from reference TRBV11-2 and TRBJ2-7 gives the full variable domain: EAGVAQSPRYKIIEKRQSVAFWCNPISGHATLYWYQQILGQGPKLLIQFQNNGVVDDSQLPKDRFSAERLKGVDSTLKIQPAKLEDSAVYLCASSSYLQQYFGPGTRLTVT.

This clonotype was seen many times. The chain uses TRBV12-3 or TRBV12-4 and TRBJ2-1; possible D gene TRBD2, 5 bases. V gave up 3 bases and J gave up 1 base, with 13 bases separating them. There are 16 residues in the CDR3. DNA for the CDR3: TGTGCCAGCAGTTTCCGGACTGGCGGGTCCTACAATGAGCAGTTCTTC. Its translation: CASSFRTGGSYNEQFF.

About this clonotype: As the CDR3 is not closed by the conserved phenylalanine or tryptophan, this likely results from a read error. This sequence joins TRBV29-1 and TRBJ2-5; no clear D. The CDR3 contains 13 residues. In germline, CDR1 is SQVTM, CDR2 ANQGSEA. CDR3 protein: CSVEFPEQETQYL. As DNA, the CDR3 is TGCAGTGTTGAATTCCCCGAACAAGAGACCCAGTACTTA.

This clonotype was found many times. J is TRBJ2-1 and V is TRBV12-3 or TRBV12-4; 8 nucleotides match TRBD2. This CDR3 has 15 residues. The V and J ends lost 2 bases and 9 bases, in that order; junction bases with no gene match: 9. CDR3 in amino acids: CASSLRVGLVGEQFF. The CDR3 DNA reads as TGTGCCAGCAGTTTAAGAGTGGGACTAGTGGGTGAGCAGTTCTTC.